This T cell receptor beta chain emerged from a study of cytomegalovirus exposure and HLA in healthy donors. Study findings and constraints: Analyzed later, most CMV-associated TCR beta chains appeared HLA-restricted.

Amplification used 60 Vbeta primers and 13 Jbeta primers. The table came from immunoSEQ multiplex PCR; TCRdb's copy has only in-frame clones and leaves some out. The sample includes roughly 200,000 clones, 79% of them seen just once. The length of the CDR3 is 17 residues. The V end was cut by 2 bases, the J end by 7 bases, with 23 bases between. The germline CDR1 and CDR2 sequences are SGHVS and FQNEAQ. Note on this clone: The target antigen is unknown.

This chain uses TRBV7-8 with TRBJ2-5, with D possibly being TRBD2 (6 bases). The sequenced sample was PBMCs. This receptor was identified in a girl under 18 in good health and CMV-seropositive. CDR3 in amino acids: CASSLTGGVGFFRTQYF. The CDR3 DNA follows: TGTGCCAGCAGCTTAACCGGCGGGGTGGGTTTTTTTCGGACCCAGTACTTC.